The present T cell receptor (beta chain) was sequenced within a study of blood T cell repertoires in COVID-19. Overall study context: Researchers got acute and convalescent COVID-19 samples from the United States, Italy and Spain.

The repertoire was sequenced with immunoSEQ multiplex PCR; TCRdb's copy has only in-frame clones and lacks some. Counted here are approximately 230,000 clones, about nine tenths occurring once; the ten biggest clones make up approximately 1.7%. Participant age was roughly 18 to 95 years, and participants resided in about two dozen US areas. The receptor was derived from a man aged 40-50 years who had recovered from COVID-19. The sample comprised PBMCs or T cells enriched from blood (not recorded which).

The chain's CDR3 is CASSMPVAGGQTDTQYF. The CDR3 DNA follows: TGCGCCAGCAGCATGCCGGTAGCGGGGGGGCAGACAGATACGCAGTATTTT. The chain combines TRBV5-1 with TRBJ2-3; 11 positions agree with TRBD2. Germline V lookup: CDR1 SGHRS, CDR2 YFSETQ. The junction had 10 bases not matched to a gene; V was cut back by 4 bases and J by 3 bases. CDR3 length equals 17 residues.